This TCR beta chain came from a study of cytomegalovirus exposure and HLA in healthy donors. Some clones are missing from TCRdb's copy, which holds only in-frame ones; the method was immunoSEQ multiplex PCR. This table has 90,000 to 150,000 clones, about 83% appearing once. CDR3 length equals 15 residues. Germline V gene sequence: CDR1 SEHNR, CDR2 FQNEAQ (reference sequence). V lost 4 bases, J lost 6 bases, and 15 bases lay in between. The sample holds one count of this clone. Its antigen is still unknown. Study-wide findings and caveats: The investigators catalogued 150 to 200 TCR beta chains as cytomegalovirus-associated. Rarity held for most TCR sequences, but there were some public TCRs that occurred in many donors.

The V and J genes are TRBV7-9 and TRBJ2-2; tentatively, D is TRBD2 (6 bases). This TCR was recovered from a woman aged 30 to 39 in good health and CMV-seronegative. The sequenced material came from PBMCs. CDR3 nucleotide sequence: TGTGCCAGCAGCTACTTCTCGGGGGTGGCCGGGGAGCTGTTTTTT. It translates to CASSYFSGVAGELFF.